This record covers a single T cell receptor beta chain. Its antigen is as yet unknown. This CDR3 spans 12 amino acids. CDR1 is SGHVS, CDR2 FQNEAQ, per germline. With 6 bases removed from V and 8 bases from J, the gap between germline ends came to 13 bases. Sequencing used immunoSEQ multiplex PCR; TCRdb keeps in-frame clones, though not all of them. This sample yields approximately 75,000 clones, of which approximately 94% are seen a single time; around 1.5% belongs to the top ten. This sample is drawn from a study of T cell clonotyping in hematopoietic cell transplantation. Broader study findings: Few recipient clonotypes overlapped donors; over 95% were de novo at given depth. Higher Inverse Simpson Index values in graft donor and pretransplant recipient predicted broader posttransplant TCR diversity. After transplant, recipient diversity fell while pathologically expanded clonotypes grew through day 180.

This clonotype originated in a man aged 50-59 years in good health. Some clones in this sample may be carry-over from other donors' samples. The chain employs TRBV7-8 and TRBJ1-2; no reliable D call. What was sequenced was peripheral blood mononuclear cells. CDR3 residues: CASSWNSWGYTF. CDR3 bases: TGTGCCAGCAGTTGGAATTCGTGGGGCTACACCTTC.